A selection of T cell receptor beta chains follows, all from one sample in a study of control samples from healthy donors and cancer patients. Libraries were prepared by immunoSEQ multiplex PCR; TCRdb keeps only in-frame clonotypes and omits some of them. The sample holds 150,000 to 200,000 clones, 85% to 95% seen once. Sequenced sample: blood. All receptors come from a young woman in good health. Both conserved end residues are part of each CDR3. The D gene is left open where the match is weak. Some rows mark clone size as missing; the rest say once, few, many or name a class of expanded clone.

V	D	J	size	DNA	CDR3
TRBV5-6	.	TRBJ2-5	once	TGTGCCAGCAGCTCCCGGGCCGTAAAAGAGACCCAGTACTTC	CASSSRAVKETQYF
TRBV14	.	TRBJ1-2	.	TGTGCCAGCAGCCTAAATACAGGAGCCGCGCCTAACTATGGCTACACCTTC	CASSLNTGAAPNYGYTF
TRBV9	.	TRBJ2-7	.	TGTGCCAGCAGCATGAACTCAAGAAACCACGAGCAGTACTTC	CASSMNSRNHEQYF
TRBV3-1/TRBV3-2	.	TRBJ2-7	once	TGTGCCAGCAGCCAGGTCTACGAGCAGTACTTC	CASSQVYEQYF
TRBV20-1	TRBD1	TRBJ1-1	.	TGCAGTGCTAGTCCCCCGACAGGGGGCTTATCTGAAGCTTTCTTT	CSASPPTGGLSEAFF
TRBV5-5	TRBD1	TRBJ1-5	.	TGTGCCAGCAGCCCTGACCTACCCAGGGGGACCCAGCATTTT	CASSPDLPRGTQHF
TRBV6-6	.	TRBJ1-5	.	TGTGCCAGCACCAAACAGGCGGGGCAGCCCCAGCATTTT	CASTKQAGQPQHF
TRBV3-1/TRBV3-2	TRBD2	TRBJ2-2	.	TGTGCCAGCAGCCAACCGGGACTAGCGGGAGGCACCGGGGAGCTGTTTTTT	CASSQPGLAGGTGELFF
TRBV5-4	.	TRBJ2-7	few	TGTGCCAGCAGCTCTCTGATAGGCGAGCAGTACTTC	CASSSLIGEQYF
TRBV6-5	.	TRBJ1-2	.	TGTGCCAGCAGGGGGGGCGGCTATGGCTACACCTTC	CASRGGGYGYTF
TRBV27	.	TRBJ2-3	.	TGTGCCAGCAGCCCTTTCGTCCAGCAAAATACGCAGTATTTT	CASSPFVQQNTQYF
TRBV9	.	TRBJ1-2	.	TGTGCCAGCAGCGTAAGGACAGCTTCCTATGGCTACACCTTC	CASSVRTASYGYTF
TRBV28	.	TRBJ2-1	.	TGTGCCGGCCGGGACGGAGGAGGTTCGGAGCAGTTCTTC	CAGRDGGGSEQFF
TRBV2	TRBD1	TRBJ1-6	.	TGTGCCAGCACTATCCGGACAGGATACCAAACACCCCTCCACTTT	CASTIRTGYQTPLHF
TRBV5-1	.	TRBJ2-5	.	TGCGCCAGCAGCGGGACCTATTGGGAGACCCAGTACTTC	CASSGTYWETQYF